This TCR beta chain came from a study of blood T cell repertoires in COVID-19. Study overall: The United States, Italy and Spain supplied acute and convalescent COVID-19 samples. T cells, B-cell-depleted T cells, or PBMCs provided the cDNA or gDNA that served as material.

TCRdb's copy holds only in-frame clones and misses some; the assay was immunoSEQ multiplex PCR. The data hold a few hundred thousand clones, with 88% observed a single time. With V trimmed by 5 bases and J by 2 bases, 7 bases remained unmatched. CDR3 length: 16 residues. Per the germline V gene, CDR1 is SGHAT and CDR2 is FQDESV (reference sequence). Material: peripheral blood. The sequence was obtained from a man in his fifties or sixties who had recovered from COVID-19. This chain links TRBV11-1 with TRBJ2-3; TRBD1 aligns across 10 bases. The CDR3 spells CASSARDRGHTDTQYF. The CDR3 DNA is TGTGCCAGCAGCGCCCGGGACAGGGGTCACACAGATACGCAGTATTTT. Complete variable domain (other parts from reference TRBV11-1 and TRBJ2-3): EAEVAQSPRYKITEKSQAVAFWCDPISGHATLYWYRQILGQGPELLVQFQDESVVDDSQLPKDRFSAERLKGVDSTLKIQPAELGDSAMYLCASSARDRGHTDTQYFGPGTRLTVL.